This T cell receptor (beta chain) was observed in a study of cytomegalovirus exposure and HLA in healthy donors. Study outcomes and limitations: Subsequent analysis revealed that first-cohort TCR clusters tended to co-occur in the 95 to 150 validation repertoires. In vitro testing confirmed three CMV-associated chains as specific for CMV antigens. Generally TCR sequences proved uncommon, though certain public TCRs appeared in numerous donors.

Some clones are missing from TCRdb's copy, which holds only in-frame ones; the method was immunoSEQ multiplex PCR. The table records some 69,000 clones, approximately 94% of them present only once. These donors were members of the approximately 120-subject validation cohort, a group separate from the roughly 670-subject first cohort. On this clone itself: Its antigen is undetermined.

The material sequenced was PBMCs. The sequence derives from a young man in good health and CMV-seropositive.

Written as DNA, the CDR3 is TGTGCCAGCAGCCTCAGGGCAGAAAACTATGGCTACACCTTC. Its protein is CASSLRAENYGYTF. The J gene is TRBJ1-2, the V gene TRBV4-2; D might be TRBD1 (5 bases). The V end was cut by 4 bases, the J end by 2 bases, with 11 bases between. Germline values: CDR1 LGHNA, CDR2 YNFKEQ. The CDR3 covers 14 residues.